This TCR beta chain was recorded in a study of CD8 T cells in Susac syndrome. As concerns this clonotype: Antigen unknown.

CD8+ and CD4+ T cells from blood underwent TCR beta sequencing, which was carried out in a high-throughput format. Random hexamers were used to reverse transcribe an amount of about 0.45 to 1 ug RNA. TCRdb called the immunoSEQ multiplex PCR reads again in MiXCR, with one record for every CDR3 protein. The repertoire includes about 80,000 distinct CDR3 sequences, about 91% of them detected once, and about 0.47% sits in the top ten. Study-level points and caveats: The TCR sequencing and HLA analysis in the study involved a relatively small number of individuals, as the study acknowledged.

CDR1 MGHRA and CDR2 YSYEKL come from the germline V gene. This CDR3 region has 16 residues. Trimming removed 2 bases at V and 0 bases at J, with 13 bases between. The chain employs TRBV4-1 and TRBJ1-1; D might be TRBD1 (5 bases). Sequenced material: CD8+ T cells from PBMCs. The TCR sequence derives from a human donor with multiple sclerosis. CDR3 bases: TGCGCCAGCAGCCAACCCACGGGACCTTTGAACACTGAAGCTTTCTTT. This gives the protein CASSQPTGPLNTEAFF.